Listed here are 3 T cell receptor beta chains from one sample, sequenced in a study of a mutant IDH1 vaccine in newly diagnosed glioma. As for time point: week 35, safety follow-up. One vaccine dose held 300 ug of mutant IDH1 20-mer peptide and came with topical imiquimod. Their specific antigens are unknown. The repertoire was sequenced with immunoSEQ multiplex PCR; TCRdb's copy has only in-frame clones and lacks some. The sample contains 60,000 or so clones, around four fifths of which appear only once. The source material was PBMCs, sampled from a glioma patient whose treatment included an IDH1 peptide vaccine. The receptors were sampled from a man aged 25-45 years with glioma.

The V and J genes are TRBV5-1 and TRBJ1-3; 8 positions match TRBD1. CDR1 and CDR2 (germline): SGHRS, YFSETQ. The J segment lost 0 bases and the V segment lost 7 bases, leaving 9 bases of the junction unmatched. There are 16 residues in the CDR3. CDR3 sequence: CASHRGQGISGNTIYF. CDR3 bases: TGCGCCAGCCACCGTGGACAGGGAATCTCTGGAAACACCATATATTTT. The full variable domain, its missing parts supplied by reference TRBV5-1 and TRBJ1-3, is KAGVTQTPRYLIKTRGQQVTLSCSPISGHRSVSWYQQTPGQGLQFLFEYFSETQRNKGNFPGRFSGRQFSNSRSEMNVSTLELGDSALYLCASHRGQGISGNTIYFGEGSWLTVV.

The chain couples TRBV19 to TRBJ1-5; D is perhaps TRBD1 (6 bases). This CDR3 spans 16 amino acids. CDR1 and CDR2 from the germline V gene are LNHDA and SQIVND (reference sequence). V was trimmed by 4 bases and J by 4 bases, leaving 17 bases between them. CDR3 coding DNA: TGTGCCAGTAGTACAGGAGGGGGGCGGGGGAATCAGCCCCAGCATTTT. It encodes CASSTGGGRGNQPQHF. Together with reference TRBV19 and TRBJ1-5, the CDR3 gives the full variable domain: DGGITQSPKYLFRKEGQNVTLSCEQNLNHDAMYWYRQDPGQGLRLIYYSQIVNDFQKGDIAEGYSVSREKKESFPLTVTSAQKNPTAFYLCASSTGGGRGNQPQHFGDGTRLSIL.

The chain joins TRBV5-5 to TRBJ1-1; D uncertain. Germline CDR1 SGHKS, CDR2 YYEKEE (reference sequence). Between the trimmed V and J ends, which lost 3 bases and 8 bases, there was a span of 11 bases. The CDR3 length is 12 residues. This CDR3 is CASSWNLLEAFF. The CDR3 nucleotides are TGTGCCAGCAGCTGGAATCTTCTGGAAGCTTTCTTT.